These T cell receptor beta chains were read from a single sample in a study of identical twins. TCRdb reprocessed the 5' RACE reads via MiXCR and lists one record per CDR3 protein. In the table there are 550,000 to 700,000 distinct CDR3 sequences, 21% of which are singletons. The sample was also reused in another study, on T cells expressing NK-cell markers.

What was sequenced was PBMCs. These TCRs come from a woman under 30 in good health. Each CDR3 is given with its conserved first and last residue. The D gene is left open where the match is weak. Clone size is given for some rows only: seen once, a few or many times, or a class if the clone is expanded.

-,13,-,TRBV6-6,TRBJ2-1,CASTLVARDEQFF,TGTGCCAGCACCCTCGTCGCCCGTGATGAGCAGTTCTTC
many,12,-,TRBV20-1,TRBJ2-7,CSAPWDSYEQYF,TGCAGTGCCCCGTGGGACTCCTACGAGCAGTACTTC
-,11,-,TRBV3-1,TRBJ2-1,CASSQGVGQFF,TGTGCCAGCAGCCAGGGTGTGGGGCAGTTCTTC
-,15,-,TRBV6-5,TRBJ2-1,CASSYSSGGVNEQFF,TGTGCCAGCAGTTACTCTAGCGGCGGGGTAAATGAGCAGTTCTTC
many,17,TRBD2,TRBV15,TRBJ2-3,CATSRVVSSGNTDTQYF,TGTGCCACCAGCAGAGTAGTGTCTAGCGGGAACACAGATACGCAGTATTTT
few,15,-,TRBV12-3/TRBV12-4,TRBJ1-5,CASSLIDGFGQPQHF,TGTGCCAGCAGTTTGATAGATGGGTTCGGTCAGCCCCAGCATTTT
-,14,TRBD1,TRBV3-1,TRBJ1-6,CASSRGTGETPLHF,TGTGCCAGCAGCCGCGGGACAGGGGAAACACCCCTCCACTTT
many,14,TRBD2,TRBV12-3/TRBV12-4,TRBJ2-1,CASSPAGGPNEQFF,TGTGCCAGCAGTCCAGCGGGAGGGCCAAATGAGCAGTTCTTC
-,12,-,TRBV11-2,TRBJ1-2,CASSPADYGYTF,TGTGCCAGCAGTCCCGCAGACTATGGCTACACCTTC
-,13,-,TRBV20-1,TRBJ1-1,CSGVRAPGTEAFF,TGCAGTGGGGTCAGGGCGCCGGGCACTGAAGCTTTCTTT
-,15,TRBD2,TRBV6-1,TRBJ2-1,CASSAAGADLDEQFF,TGTGCCAGCAGTGCAGCGGGGGCCGACTTGGATGAGCAGTTCTTC
few,14,TRBD1,TRBV20-1,TRBJ1-2,CSASFGTGEYGYTF,TGCAGTGCTAGCTTCGGGACAGGGGAATATGGCTACACTTTC
many,16,TRBD2,TRBV4-3,TRBJ2-3,CASSPHPSGSADTQYF,TGCGCCAGCAGCCCACATCCTAGCGGGAGTGCAGATACGCAGTATTTT
few,14,TRBD2,TRBV7-2,TRBJ2-7,CASSFSGGASEQYF,TGTGCCAGCAGCTTCAGCGGGGGGGCGAGTGAGCAGTACTTC
few,18,-,TRBV12-3/TRBV12-4,TRBJ2-1,CASSLGVGATSSYNEQFF,TGTGCCAGCAGTTTAGGGGTGGGGGCGACAAGCTCCTACAATGAGCAGTTCTTC
many,14,TRBD2,TRBV10-3,TRBJ2-1,CAISDGTSIWEQFF,TGTGCCATCAGCGACGGGACTAGCATTTGGGAGCAGTTCTTC
few,12,-,TRBV6-5,TRBJ2-2,CATHRGTGELFF,TGTGCCACCCATAGAGGAACCGGGGAGCTGTTTTTT
once,20,TRBD2,TRBV5-1,TRBJ2-1,CASSRTGKTSGGAPYNEQFF,TGCGCCAGCAGCCGTACGGGTAAAACTAGCGGGGGGGCCCCCTACAATGAGCAGTTCTTC
few,16,TRBD2,TRBV3-1,TRBJ2-5,CASSQVEAGAGETQYF,TGTGCCAGCAGCCAAGTCGAGGCGGGAGCTGGAGAGACCCAGTACTTC
few,13,TRBD2,TRBV29-1,TRBJ2-3,CSGRAGGTDTQYF,TGCAGCGGGCGGGCGGGGGGCACAGATACGCAGTATTTT
few,13,-,TRBV29-1,TRBJ2-7,CSVVPRGSYEQYF,TGCAGCGTTGTCCCTAGGGGCTCCTACGAGCAGTACTTC
-,13,-,TRBV24-1,TRBJ2-5,CATSDPGTETQYF,TGTGCCACCAGTGACCCAGGGACGGAGACCCAGTACTTC
few,14,-,TRBV5-1,TRBJ2-1,CASSDGLPTHEQFF,TGCGCCAGCAGCGATGGACTTCCTACACATGAGCAGTTCTTC
-,15,-,TRBV28,TRBJ2-7,CASSLVYGSDYEQYF,TGTGCCAGCAGTTTAGTCTACGGGAGTGACTACGAGCAGTACTTC
many,13,-,TRBV6-4,TRBJ1-6,CASSEDYNSPLHF,TGTGCCAGCAGTGAGGACTATAATTCACCCCTCCACTTT
-,14,TRBD2,TRBV15,TRBJ2-7,CATGNRQGGHEQYF,TGTGCCACGGGGAACCGGCAGGGAGGGCACGAGCAGTACTTC
-,15,-,TRBV20-1,TRBJ1-5,CSARSRGAGGQPQHF,TGCAGTGCGCGGAGTCGGGGGGCGGGGGGCCAGCCCCAGCATTTT
-,12,-,TRBV15,TRBJ2-1,CATSRTFDEQFF,TGTGCCACCAGCAGGACGTTCGATGAGCAGTTCTTC